The present T cell receptor beta chain was sequenced within a study of CXCR3-negative and CXCR3-positive naive CD8 T cells. Study-wide results and caveats: Memory CD8+ cells had much lower diversity, and both naive subsets had comparably high diversity. Naive cells used TRBV-TRBJ genes in much the same way whether CXCR3-negative or CXCR3-positive; memory cells did not. Comparison of naive cells showed more hydrophobic TRB CDR3s in CXCR3-positive than in CXCR3-negative naive cells.

Details on this clonotype: Its target is not known.

The germline V gene encodes CDR1 SGHRS and CDR2 YFSETQ. The CDR3 runs to 14 residues. UMI labels and 5' RACE were used to prepare the TRB cDNA libraries. TCRdb reprocessed the 5' RACE reads; each CDR3 protein has one entry and no DNA is given. The sample holds fewer than 10,000 distinct CDR3 sequences. Sample: naive CXCR3+ CD8+ T cells from blood. Subset in this sample: CD45RO-CCR7+CD27+CD95- naive CD8+ T cells expressing CXCR3 (TNR3+). The gene calls are TRBV5-1 and TRBJ1-1. The TCR was taken from a human donor in good health. Some clones in this sample may be carry-over from other donors' samples. CDR3 region: CASGLGQGHTEAFF.